The next 27 T cell receptor beta chains were all read from a single sample in a study of graft-versus-host responses after intestinal transplantation. Profiled with immunoSEQ multiplex PCR; TCRdb holds only in-frame clones, not every one. Of nearly 110,000 clones in the sample, approximately 86% are singletons; the top ten hold less than 0.85%. These receptors lack a known antigen. The sample in question was unstimulated CD4+ T cells sorted from spleen or lymph node cells, obtained before transplant. Receptors originate from a human donor who was the organ donor for an intestinal transplant.

J is TRBJ2-7 and V is TRBV18; possible D gene TRBD1, 6 bases. This CDR3 comprises 13 residues. CDR1 is KGHSH and CDR2 is LQKENI in the germline V gene. The V gene lost 2 bases and the J gene lost 4 bases, with 9 bases spanning the gap. DNA of the CDR3: TGTGCCAGCTCACCATTGGACAGTTACGAGCAGTACTTC. Translating gives CASSPLDSYEQYF.

V and J are TRBV5-1 and TRBJ1-2; a possible D gene is TRBD1 (6 bases). This CDR3 is 15 amino acids long. Germline CDR1 reads SGHRS; CDR2 reads YFSETQ. Trimming stripped 0 bases from V and 1 base from J, with 10 bases between. The CDR3: CASSLARGFNYGYTF. CDR3 nucleotides: TGCGCCAGCAGCTTGGCCAGGGGATTTAACTATGGCTACACCTTC. The whole variable domain, filled in from reference TRBV5-1 and TRBJ1-2, reads KAGVTQTPRYLIKTRGQQVTLSCSPISGHRSVSWYQQTPGQGLQFLFEYFSETQRNKGNFPGRFSGRQFSNSRSEMNVSTLELGDSALYLCASSLARGFNYGYTFGSGTRLTVV.

The chain carries TRBV19 and TRBJ2-6; D unresolved. Trimming cost V 6 bases and J 0 bases, with 12 bases left between them. The CDR3 extends over 16 amino acids. Germline CDR1 and CDR2: LNHDA and SQIVND (reference sequence). The CDR3 sequence: CASRRRANSGANVLTF. For the CDR3, the DNA is TGTGCCAGTAGACGACGGGCGAACTCTGGGGCCAACGTCCTGACTTTC.

The CDR3 spells CASKGGHRRWTEAFF. DNA of the CDR3: TGTGCCAGCAAGGGGGGACATCGGAGGTGGACTGAAGCTTTCTTT. The J gene is TRBJ1-1, the V gene TRBV2, with D perhaps TRBD1 (6 bases). The germline CDR1 and CDR2 sequences are SNHLY and FYNNEI. This CDR3 contains 15 residues. With 7 bases removed from V and 5 bases from J, the gap between germline ends came to 20 bases.

The chain is built from TRBV2 and TRBJ2-7; no definite D call. This CDR3 has 15 residues. Per germline, CDR1 SNHLY and CDR2 FYNNEI. V was shortened by 0 bases and J by 4 bases, with 13 bases between the two germline ends. For the CDR3, the DNA is TGTGCCAGCAGTGAAGCGTCGCAGGTGCCTTACGAGCAGTACTTC. Protein product: CASSEASQVPYEQYF.

V usage is TRBV5-1 and J usage is TRBJ2-3; tentatively, D is TRBD2 (6 bases). CDR1 SGHRS and CDR2 YFSETQ come from the germline V gene. This CDR3 has 15 amino acids. Trimming took off 4 bases at V and 0 bases at J, with 12 bases between the two ends. The CDR3: CASSQSGPSTDTQYF. The CDR3 DNA sequence: TGCGCCAGCAGCCAAAGCGGGCCGAGCACAGATACGCAGTATTTT.

The rearrangement links TRBV6-7 to TRBJ1-3; D gene unclear. TRBV6-7 is treated as an ORF (open reading frame) with a function not yet certain. This CDR3 comprises 19 residues. V lost 5 bases to trimming and J lost 4 bases, with 27 bases between them. CDR3 in amino acids: CASSPLPGSSNLFGNTIYF. CDR3 nucleotide sequence: TGTGCCAGCAGTCCTCTCCCGGGCTCGTCTAATCTTTTCGGAAACACCATATATTTT.

The chain joins TRBV9 to TRBJ2-3; D gene unclear. V lost 0 bases, J lost 6 bases, and 11 bases lay in between. The CDR3 spans 14 residues. Germline V gene sequence: CDR1 SGDLS, CDR2 YYNGEE. The CDR3 here is CASSVATSSDTQYF. The CDR3 nucleotides read TGTGCCAGCAGCGTAGCTACCAGCTCGGATACGCAGTATTTT.

The rearrangement uses TRBV19 and TRBJ2-7, with a weak D call TRBD2 (6 bases). The length of the CDR3 is 16 residues. With 4 bases removed from V and 2 bases from J, the gap between germline ends came to 18 bases. Looked up from germline, CDR1 is LNHDA and CDR2 is SQIVND (reference sequence). This CDR3 reads CASSRRDVGGAYEQYF. CDR3 sequence (DNA): TGTGCCAGTAGTAGGCGAGACGTCGGGGGAGCCTACGAGCAGTACTTC. The complete variable domain, with remaining parts taken from reference TRBV19 and TRBJ2-7, reads DGGITQSPKYLFRKEGQNVTLSCEQNLNHDAMYWYRQDPGQGLRLIYYSQIVNDFQKGDIAEGYSVSREKKESFPLTVTSAQKNPTAFYLCASSRRDVGGAYEQYFGPGTRLTVT.

This clone has more than one count but fewer than ten. The rearrangement joins TRBV6-6 to TRBJ1-5, with D possibly being TRBD1 (6 bases). Germline V gives CDR1 MNHNY, CDR2 SVGAGI (reference sequence). This CDR3 is 13 amino acids long. Trimming took 1 base from V and 6 from J, leaving 7 bases between them. CDR3 sequence reads: CASSYLQGQPQHF. The CDR3 coding sequence is TGTGCCAGCAGTTACTTACAGGGTCAGCCCCAGCATTTT.

The CDR3 spells CASSESIAGATDTQYF. For the CDR3, the DNA is TGCGCCAGCAGTGAGTCGATCGCGGGGGCCACAGATACGCAGTATTTT. V and J are TRBV10-1 and TRBJ2-3, with D tentatively TRBD2 (7 bases). From germline, CDR1 is WNHNN and CDR2 SYGVQD (reference sequence). The CDR3 sequence is 16 residues long. The V end lost 0 bases, the J end lost 2 bases, and 12 bases lay between the germline ends.

This chain links TRBV12-5 with TRBJ1-5; 7 bases line up with TRBD1. CDR3 size: 18 residues. The ends lost 1 base at V and 3 bases at J; junction bases unmatched: 12. CDR1 and CDR2 from the germline V gene are LGHNT and FRNRAP. This CDR3 reads CASGLGRDGTVLNQPQHF. The CDR3 nucleotides read TGTGCTAGTGGTTTGGGTCGCGACGGGACAGTACTCAATCAGCCCCAGCATTTT.

The chain links TRBV6-5 to TRBJ1-1; D remains unclear. Per the germline V gene, CDR1 is MNHEY and CDR2 is SVGAGI. This CDR3 is 15 amino acids long. Deletions cut 6 bases from V and 0 bases from J, with 14 bases between. This CDR3 reads CASRAYNFMNTEAFF. DNA of the CDR3: TGTGCCAGCAGAGCTTACAACTTCATGAACACTGAAGCTTTCTTT.

The chain couples TRBV11-3 to TRBJ2-7; TRBD2 agrees at 7 bases. V shed 3 bases and J 6 bases; nucleotides not matched to a gene: 8. This CDR3 has 14 amino acids. Germline assignment: CDR1 SGHNT and CDR2 YENEEA. DNA of the CDR3: TGTGCCAGCAGCTTGGGGGGGGTTCCCCCCGAGCAGTACTTC. Translated, it gives CASSLGGVPPEQYF.

The chain links TRBV9 to TRBJ2-3; perhaps TRBD2 as D (6 bases). Germline values: CDR1 SGDLS, CDR2 YYNGEE. This CDR3 has 15 amino acids. V dropped 0 bases and J dropped 1 base, with 9 bases sitting between them. The CDR3 DNA is TGTGCCAGCAGCGTAGAGGTAGCGGGCACAGATACGCAGTATTTT. This translates into CASSVEVAGTDTQYF. The whole variable domain, filled in from reference TRBV9 and TRBJ2-3, reads DSGVTQTPKHLITATGQRVTLRCSPRSGDLSVYWYQQSLDQGLQFLIQYYNGEERAKGNILERFSAQQFPDLHSELNLSSLELGDSALYFCASSVEVAGTDTQYFGPGTRLTVL.

This clone was recorded only once. This chain links TRBV18 with TRBJ2-1; TRBD2 matches 10 bases. With V trimmed by 2 bases and J by 7 bases, 5 bases remained unmatched. The CDR3 extends over 15 amino acids. Germline loops: CDR1 KGHSH, CDR2 LQKENI. The CDR3 coding sequence is TGTGCCAGCTCACCAGAGCGGGGGGGTAGGAATGAGCAGTTCTTC. The encoded protein is CASSPERGGRNEQFF.

Details on this clone: The junction shows a germline mismatch at one end, possibly a read error. The rearrangement links TRBV5-1 to TRBJ2-1; tentative D call: TRBD1 (6 bases). The CDR3 spans 14 residues. Germline assignment: CDR1 SGHRS and CDR2 YFSETQ. The CDR3 loop reads CASSLGGIGNEQLF. Written as DNA, the CDR3 is TGCGCCAGCAGCTTAGGGGGTATTGGCAATGAGCAGCTCTTC. The full variable domain, rest sourced from reference TRBV5-1 and TRBJ2-1, is KAGVTQTPRYLIKTRGQQVTLSCSPISGHRSVSWYQQTPGQGLQFLFEYFSETQRNKGNFPGRFSGRQFSNSRSEMNVSTLELGDSALYLCASSLGGIGNEQLFGPGTRLTVL.

The CDR3 loop reads CAISEREGASYGYTF. CDR3 in DNA: TGTGCCATCAGTGAGCGAGAGGGGGCAAGCTATGGCTACACCTTC. This chain connects TRBV10-3 to TRBJ1-2; 7 bases match TRBD1. The CDR3 totals 15 residues. J gave up 4 bases and V 2 bases, and 7 bases lay outside the gene matches. Germline-derived CDR1 and CDR2 are ENHRY and SYGVKD.

This sequence joins TRBV11-3 and TRBJ2-1; 9 positions match TRBD2. V was pared by 3 bases and J by 4 bases, with 10 bases of the junction left unmatched. Germline loops: CDR1 SGHNT, CDR2 YENEEA. This CDR3 spans 17 amino acids. Here the CDR3 reads CASSFYFSGGNYNEQFF. CDR3 DNA: TGTGCCAGCAGCTTCTACTTTAGCGGGGGTAATTACAATGAGCAGTTCTTC.

The V gene is TRBV5-6, the J gene TRBJ1-2; D perhaps matches TRBD1 (5 bases). This CDR3 contains 17 residues. The germline V gene encodes CDR1 SGHDT and CDR2 YYEEEE. V gave up 4 bases and J gave up 4 bases, with 23 bases separating them. Here the CDR3 reads CASSGGPWRGTVYGYTF. The CDR3 DNA follows: TGTGCCAGCAGCGGAGGGCCATGGAGAGGGACGGTCTATGGCTACACCTTC.

The chain employs TRBV29-1 and TRBJ2-2; the D gene is possibly TRBD1 (5 bases). Germline assignment: CDR1 SQVTM and CDR2 ANQGSEA. V lost 7 bases to trimming and J lost 0 bases, with 12 bases between them. The CDR3 consists of 14 residues. The CDR3 loop reads CSALRQTNTGELFF. Here the CDR3 DNA reads TGCAGCGCCCTGAGACAGACGAACACCGGGGAGCTGTTTTTT.

The J gene is TRBJ1-5, the V gene TRBV19; D unclear. CDR3 length equals 19 residues. Trimming shortened V by 0 bases and J by 4 bases, and 22 bases separated the two germline ends. Germline V gene data show CDR1 as LNHDA and CDR2 as SQIVND (reference sequence). The CDR3 reads CASSIETYPRTSLNQPQHF. The DNA of the CDR3 is TGTGCCAGTAGTATAGAGACCTATCCCCGGACGAGCCTTAATCAGCCCCAGCATTTT.

The CDR3 DNA reads TGTGCCAGCAGTTCTCAGGGGGCTTATCAGCCCCAGCATTTT. Its protein is CASSSQGAYQPQHF. The rearrangement joins TRBV2 to TRBJ1-5; TRBD1 agrees at 8 bases. V lost 5 bases, J lost 5 bases, and 5 bases stayed unmatched. Germline V lookup: CDR1 SNHLY, CDR2 FYNNEI. This CDR3 has 14 amino acids.

This chain connects TRBV5-1 to TRBJ1-1; D is unclear. Germline CDR1 and CDR2: SGHRS and YFSETQ. The V and J ends lost 3 bases and 0 bases respectively, with 6 bases between them. There are 13 residues in the CDR3. CDR3 amino acids: CASSSDMNTEAFF. In DNA form, the CDR3 reads TGCGCCAGCAGCTCCGATATGAACACTGAAGCTTTCTTT. Complete variable domain (other parts from reference TRBV5-1 and TRBJ1-1): KAGVTQTPRYLIKTRGQQVTLSCSPISGHRSVSWYQQTPGQGLQFLFEYFSETQRNKGNFPGRFSGRQFSNSRSEMNVSTLELGDSALYLCASSSDMNTEAFFGQGTRLTVV.

The V call is TRBV5-5, the J call TRBJ2-7, with no clear D. The germline gives CDR1 SGHKS, CDR2 YYEKEE (reference sequence). V lost 2 bases and J 3 bases, leaving 6 bases between the germline ends. CDR3 length: 12 residues. CDR3 bases: TGTGCCAGCAGCTTAAGAGGCTACGAGCAGTACTTC. Translating gives CASSLRGYEQYF.

The rearrangement links TRBV28 to TRBJ2-3; 10 bases match TRBD2. The CDR3 extends over 14 amino acids. CDR1 is MDHEN and CDR2 is SYDVKM in the germline V gene. V was clipped by 2 bases and J by 7 bases; unmatched bases: 3. The CDR3 reads CASSLSGRGNTQYF. Here the CDR3 DNA reads TGTGCCAGCAGTTTAAGCGGGAGGGGAAATACGCAGTATTTT. The full variable domain, completed using reference TRBV28 and TRBJ2-3, is DVKVTQSSRYLVKRTGEKVFLECVQDMDHENMFWYRQDPGLGLRLIYFSYDVKMKEKGDIPEGYSVSREKKERFSLILESASTNQTSMYLCASSLSGRGNTQYFGPGTRLTVL.

The CDR3 DNA is TGTGCCAGCAGTCAAATTAGCAATCAGCCCCAGCATTTT. It yields the protein CASSQISNQPQHF. The rearrangement uses TRBV7-2 and TRBJ1-5; D is unclear. The CDR3 sequence is 13 residues long. Trimming pared 6 bases from V and 0 bases from J, leaving 6 bases between. Germline CDR1 and CDR2: SGHTA and FQGNSA.